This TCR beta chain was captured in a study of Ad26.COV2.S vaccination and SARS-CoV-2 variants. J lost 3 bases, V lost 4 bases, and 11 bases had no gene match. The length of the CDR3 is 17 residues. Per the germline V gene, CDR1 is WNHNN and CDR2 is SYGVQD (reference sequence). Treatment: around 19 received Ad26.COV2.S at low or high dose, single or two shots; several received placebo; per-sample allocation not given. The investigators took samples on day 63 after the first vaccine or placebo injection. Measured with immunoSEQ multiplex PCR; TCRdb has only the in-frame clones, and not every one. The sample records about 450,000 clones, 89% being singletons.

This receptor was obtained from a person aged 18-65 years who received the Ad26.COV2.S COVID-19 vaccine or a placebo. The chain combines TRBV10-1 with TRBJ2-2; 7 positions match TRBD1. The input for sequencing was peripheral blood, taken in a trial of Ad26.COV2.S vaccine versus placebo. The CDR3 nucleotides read TGCGCCAGCAGTGGCCCGACAGGGTTTGGGGACACCGGGGAGCTGTTTTTT. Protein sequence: CASSGPTGFGDTGELFF.